This TCR beta chain comes out of a study of beta chain features in type 1 diabetes. The investigators reverse transcribed all of the isolated RNA, so they sequenced expressed TCRB transcripts. TCRdb keeps only in-frame clones here, not all; method: immunoSEQ multiplex PCR. The table records 400,000 to 600,000 clones, 30% of them present only once. This clone was found a few times. This CDR3 comprises 15 residues. V shed 3 bases and J shed 7 bases, with 16 bases lying between them. Germline-derived CDR1 and CDR2 are MDHEN and SYDVKM. The source is a man aged 18 to 29 in good health. Sequencing input: naive CD4+ T cells from blood. The chain has TRBV28 and TRBJ2-1; tentatively, D is TRBD2 (5 bases). The CDR3 DNA sequence: TGTGCCAGCAGTTTGCGGGCGGCCTTTCAGAATGAGCAGTTCTTC. It translates to CASSLRAAFQNEQFF.